This T cell receptor (beta chain) was captured in a study of post-analysis software for immune sequencing data. Findings and limits, study-wide: Those with multiple sclerosis, the patient group, showed significantly lower normalized Chao1 diversity than controls. Included in a set of five TRBV segments more frequent in patients than controls were TRBV5-6, TRBV5-1 and TRBV20-1. Batch-matched samples strongly co-clustered by F measure.

Trimming pared 1 base from V and 6 bases from J, leaving 18 bases between. Germline CDR1 is MNHEY and CDR2 is SVGAGI. The CDR3 length is 16 residues. This clonotype has a handful of counts. Its antigen is unknown. Sequencing libraries made from TCR beta cDNA carried unique molecular identifiers. T cells numbering 1 to 10 million yielded cDNA molecules that totaled around 500,000. TCRdb reprocessed the PCR reads via MiXCR and lists one record per CDR3 protein. The sample contains about 400,000 distinct CDR3 sequences, approximately 38% of which appear only once. The chain is built from TRBV6-5 and TRBJ1-2; the D gene is possibly TRBD1 (5 bases). The sequence was obtained from a girl aged 10 to 17 with multiple sclerosis. The sequencing input was blood. CDR3 region: CASSYYMTADPHGYTF. In DNA form, the CDR3 reads TGTGCCAGCAGTTACTATATGACAGCGGACCCCCATGGCTACACCTTC.